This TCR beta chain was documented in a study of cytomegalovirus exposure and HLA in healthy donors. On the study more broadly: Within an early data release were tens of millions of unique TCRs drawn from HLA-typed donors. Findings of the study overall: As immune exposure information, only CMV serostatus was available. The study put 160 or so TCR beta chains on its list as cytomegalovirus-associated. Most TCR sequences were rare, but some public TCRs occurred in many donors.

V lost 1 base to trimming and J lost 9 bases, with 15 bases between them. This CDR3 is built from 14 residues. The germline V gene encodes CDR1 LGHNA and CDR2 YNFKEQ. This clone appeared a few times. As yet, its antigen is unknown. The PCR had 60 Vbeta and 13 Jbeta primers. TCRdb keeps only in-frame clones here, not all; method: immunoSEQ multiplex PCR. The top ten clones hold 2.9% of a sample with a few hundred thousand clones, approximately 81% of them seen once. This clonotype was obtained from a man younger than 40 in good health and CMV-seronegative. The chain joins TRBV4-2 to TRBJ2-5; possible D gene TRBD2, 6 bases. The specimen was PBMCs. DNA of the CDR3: TGTGCCAGCAGCCAAGGTCCCGCTGGGGAGGCCCAGTACTTC. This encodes CASSQGPAGEAQYF.